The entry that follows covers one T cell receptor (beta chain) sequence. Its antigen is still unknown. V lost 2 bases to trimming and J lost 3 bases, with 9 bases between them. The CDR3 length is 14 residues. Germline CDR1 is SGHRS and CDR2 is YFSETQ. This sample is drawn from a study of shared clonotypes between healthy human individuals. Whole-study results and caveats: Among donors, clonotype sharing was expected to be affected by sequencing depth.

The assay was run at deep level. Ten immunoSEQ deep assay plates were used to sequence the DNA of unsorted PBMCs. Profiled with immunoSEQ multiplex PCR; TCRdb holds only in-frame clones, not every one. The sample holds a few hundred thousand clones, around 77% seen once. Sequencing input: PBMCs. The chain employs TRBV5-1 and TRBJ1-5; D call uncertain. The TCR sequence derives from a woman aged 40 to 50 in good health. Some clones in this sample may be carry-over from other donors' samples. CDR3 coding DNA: TGCGCCAGCAGCTTTTCGGGTAACAATCAGCCCCAGCATTTT. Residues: CASSFSGNNQPQHF. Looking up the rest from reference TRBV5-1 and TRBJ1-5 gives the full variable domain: KAGVTQTPRYLIKTRGQQVTLSCSPISGHRSVSWYQQTPGQGLQFLFEYFSETQRNKGNFPGRFSGRQFSNSRSEMNVSTLELGDSALYLCASSFSGNNQPQHFGDGTRLSIL.